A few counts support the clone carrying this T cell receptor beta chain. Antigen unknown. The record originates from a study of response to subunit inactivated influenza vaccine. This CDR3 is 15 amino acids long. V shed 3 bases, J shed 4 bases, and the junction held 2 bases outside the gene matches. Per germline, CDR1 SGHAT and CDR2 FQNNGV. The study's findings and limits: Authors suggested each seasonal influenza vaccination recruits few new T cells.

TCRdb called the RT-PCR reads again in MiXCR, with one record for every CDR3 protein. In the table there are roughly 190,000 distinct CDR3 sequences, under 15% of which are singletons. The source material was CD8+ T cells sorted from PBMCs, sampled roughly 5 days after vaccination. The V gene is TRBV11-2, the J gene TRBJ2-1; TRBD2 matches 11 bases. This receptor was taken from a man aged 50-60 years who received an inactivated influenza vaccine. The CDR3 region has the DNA TGTGCCAGCAGCTTTAGCGGGGGGGAGTACAATGAGCAGTTCTTC. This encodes CASSFSGGEYNEQFF.